This is a list of T cell receptor beta chains from one sample in a study of graft-versus-host responses after intestinal transplantation. These receptors' targets are unknown. Only in-frame clones appear in the TCRdb table, and some are missing; sequencing was by immunoSEQ multiplex PCR. The sample has nearly 110,000 clones, roughly 87% seen once. Sequencing used unstimulated CD4+ T cells sorted from spleen or lymph node cells, obtained before transplant. The receptors were gathered from a human donor who was the organ donor for an intestinal transplant. Each CDR3 is given with its conserved first and last residue. Fields, in order: V gene, J gene, clone size, D gene, CDR3 DNA, CDR3 protein. D genes are given only for firm matches. Size values are once, few and many counts, or a class for expanded clones, and some rows have none.

v_call: TRBV5-5; j_call: TRBJ1-1; clone_size: -; d_call: -; cdr3_nt: TGTGCCAGCAGCTTGCTTCGGGCAGCCACTGAAGCTTTCTTT; cdr3_aa: CASSLLRAATEAFF
v_call: TRBV27; j_call: TRBJ1-6; clone_size: -; d_call: -; cdr3_nt: TGTGCCAGCAGGGGGACGGATAATTCACCCCTCCACTTT; cdr3_aa: CASRGTDNSPLHF
v_call: TRBV2; j_call: TRBJ1-5; clone_size: -; d_call: -; cdr3_nt: TGTGCCAGCAGTGAAGCGCAGGGGTCTTATAAGCCCCAGCATTTT; cdr3_aa: CASSEAQGSYKPQHF
v_call: TRBV19; j_call: TRBJ2-2; clone_size: -; d_call: TRBD1; cdr3_nt: TGTGCCAGTAGTGGGCGACAGGGGGCGTGGACCGGGGAGCTGTTTTTT; cdr3_aa: CASSGRQGAWTGELFF
v_call: TRBV6-6; j_call: TRBJ1-2; clone_size: -; d_call: TRBD1; cdr3_nt: TGTGCCAGCAGTTCTTACGACAGGGGCTATGGCTACACCTTC; cdr3_aa: CASSSYDRGYGYTF
v_call: TRBV7-3; j_call: TRBJ1-3; clone_size: -; d_call: TRBD1; cdr3_nt: TGTGCCAGCAGCCCCGGCAGGGGGCGTGGAAACACCATATATTTT; cdr3_aa: CASSPGRGRGNTIYF
v_call: TRBV5-1; j_call: TRBJ2-3; clone_size: few; d_call: -; cdr3_nt: TGCGCCAGCAGCTTGGCAGATACGCAGTATTTT; cdr3_aa: CASSLADTQYF
v_call: TRBV20-1; j_call: TRBJ1-6; clone_size: once; d_call: -; cdr3_nt: TGCAGTGCTAGAGAAGCCGGCCCCCTCCACTTT; cdr3_aa: CSAREAGPLHF
v_call: TRBV7-6; j_call: TRBJ2-5; clone_size: -; d_call: -; cdr3_nt: TGTGCCAGCAGCCTCGGAGCAGGGGCCCAAGAGACCCAGTACTTC; cdr3_aa: CASSLGAGAQETQYF
v_call: TRBV5-1; j_call: TRBJ2-7; clone_size: -; d_call: -; cdr3_nt: TGCGCCAGCAGCAGGGCACTCGGGGACTCCTACGAGCAGTACTTC; cdr3_aa: CASSRALGDSYEQYF
v_call: TRBV12-5; j_call: TRBJ2-1; clone_size: once; d_call: -; cdr3_nt: TGTGCTAGTGGTTTGGGAGGCCGGCTCTTTCAGGGAATCAATGAGCAGTTCTTC; cdr3_aa: CASGLGGRLFQGINEQFF